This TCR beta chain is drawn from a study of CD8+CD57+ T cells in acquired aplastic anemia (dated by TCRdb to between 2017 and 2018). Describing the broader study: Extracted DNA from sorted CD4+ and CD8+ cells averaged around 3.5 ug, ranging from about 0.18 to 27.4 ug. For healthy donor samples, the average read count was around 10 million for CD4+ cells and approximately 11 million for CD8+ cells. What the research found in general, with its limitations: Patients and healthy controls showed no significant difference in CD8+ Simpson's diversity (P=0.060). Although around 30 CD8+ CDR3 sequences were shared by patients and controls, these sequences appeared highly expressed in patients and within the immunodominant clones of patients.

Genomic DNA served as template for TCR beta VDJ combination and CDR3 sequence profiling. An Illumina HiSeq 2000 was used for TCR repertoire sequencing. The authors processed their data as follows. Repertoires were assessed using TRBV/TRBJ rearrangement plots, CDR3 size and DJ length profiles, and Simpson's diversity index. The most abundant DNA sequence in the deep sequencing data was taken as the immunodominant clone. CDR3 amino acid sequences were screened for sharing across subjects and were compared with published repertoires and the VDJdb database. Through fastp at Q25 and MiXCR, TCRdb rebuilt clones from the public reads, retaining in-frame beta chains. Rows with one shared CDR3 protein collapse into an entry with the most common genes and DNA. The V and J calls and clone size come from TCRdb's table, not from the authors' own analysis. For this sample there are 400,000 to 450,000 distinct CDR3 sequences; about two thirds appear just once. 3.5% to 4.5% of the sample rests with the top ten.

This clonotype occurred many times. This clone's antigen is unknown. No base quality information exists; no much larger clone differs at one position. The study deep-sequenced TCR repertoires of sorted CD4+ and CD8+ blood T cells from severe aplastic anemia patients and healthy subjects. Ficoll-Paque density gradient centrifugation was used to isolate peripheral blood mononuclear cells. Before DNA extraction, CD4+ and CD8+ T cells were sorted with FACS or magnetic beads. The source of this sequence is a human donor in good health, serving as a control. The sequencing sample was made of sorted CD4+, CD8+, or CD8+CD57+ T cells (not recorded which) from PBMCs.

The DNA sequence is as follows: TGTGCCAGCAGGATTAGCGGGGGTCTTCGGGGGGAGACCCAGTACTTC. It codes for CASRISGGLRGETQYF. The V and J segments used are TRBV2 and TRBJ2-5; 9 central bases correspond to TRBD2. Trimming removed 6 bases from V and 5 bases from J; the gene matches leave 13 bases unexplained. Taken from the germline V gene, the CDR1 and CDR2 loops are SNHLY and FYNNEI. From the cysteine through the phenylalanine, the CDR3 covers 16 amino acids. Just the 48-base CDR3 DNA is kept, in frame starting at base 1.